Below, 8 T cell receptor beta chains from the same sample are listed, as sequenced in a study of vaccination and CD4 T cells after COVID-19. The Oncomine TCR Beta short-read assay was applied to DNA of cultured CD4+ T cells. Via MiXCR, TCRdb re-called the PCR reads, giving one row per CDR3 protein. The sample includes some 22,000 distinct CDR3 sequences, around 30% of them seen just once. Their antigens remain unidentified. Time point meaning: late sampling 161 to 241 days after vaccination in a few convalescent patients. Treatment reported: 10-day PBMC culture with coronavirus spike peptide pools or control peptides (ViraFEST assay). Material: CD4+ T cells from blood, cultured in vitro, obtained about 7 months after SARS-CoV-2 vaccination. The receptors stem from a human donor who had recovered from COVID-19.

The V call is TRBV5-4, the J call TRBJ1-2, with TRBD1 identical over 10 bases. The germline CDR1 and CDR2 sequences are SGHNT and YYREEE (reference sequence). J was trimmed by 5 bases and V by 4 bases; bases with no gene match: 8. The CDR3 runs 15 residues. DNA for the CDR3: TGTGCCAGCAGCATACCGACAGGGGGCGAATATGGCTACACCTTC. Amino acids: CASSIPTGGEYGYTF. Complete variable domain (other parts from reference TRBV5-4 and TRBJ1-2): ETGVTQSPTHLIKTRGQQVTLRCSSQSGHNTVSWYQQALGQGPQFIFQYYREEENGRGNFPPRFSGLQFPNYSSELNVNALELDDSALYLCASSIPTGGEYGYTFGSGTRLTVV.

This chain links TRBV20-1 with TRBJ2-1; D perhaps matches TRBD2 (5 bases). From germline, CDR1 is DFQATT and CDR2 SNEGSKA (reference sequence). The CDR3 is 16 residues long. The V gene lost 0 bases and the J gene lost 0 bases, with 12 bases spanning the gap. For the CDR3, the DNA is TGCAGTGCTAGAGATACGGGAAAGAGCTCCTACAATGAGCAGTTCTTC. The encoded protein is CSARDTGKSSYNEQFF.

The chain couples TRBV4-2 to TRBJ2-7; D is uncertain. The CDR3 covers 14 residues. V was shortened by 0 bases and J by 3 bases, with 9 bases between the two germline ends. CDR1 and CDR2 (germline): LGHNA, YNFKEQ. CDR3 protein: CASSQDLGYYEQYF. The DNA of the CDR3 is TGTGCCAGCAGCCAAGATTTAGGCTACTACGAGCAGTACTTC.

The J gene is TRBJ2-7, the V gene TRBV19; 8 bases match TRBD1. The trim removed 5 bases at V and 3 bases at J, leaving 3 bases unmatched. The germline CDR1 and CDR2 sequences are LNHDA and SQIVND (reference sequence). The length of the CDR3 is 13 residues. The CDR3 spells CASSLGQVYEQYF. CDR3 DNA sequence: TGTGCCAGTAGTCTGGGACAGGTCTACGAGCAGTACTTC.

The V gene is TRBV20-1, the J gene TRBJ2-1; D is perhaps TRBD2 (7 bases). The CDR3 runs 17 residues. Germline V lookup: CDR1 DFQATT, CDR2 SNEGSKA (reference sequence). V was pared by 3 bases and J by 6 bases, with 24 bases between. The CDR3, as DNA: TGCAGTGCTAGCCCGACTCTAGCGGACAGACGTTTCAATGAGCAGTTCTTC. Translated: CSASPTLADRRFNEQFF.

This clonotype was found once. This chain links TRBV20-1 with TRBJ2-1; 9 bases align to TRBD2. The junction had 10 bases not matched to a gene; V was cut back by 5 bases and J by 8 bases. Germline V lookup: CDR1 DFQATT, CDR2 SNEGSKA (reference sequence). CDR3 length: 14 amino acids. Written as DNA, the CDR3 is TGCAGTGCTCGACACAGCGGGAGGTTGCATGAGCAGTTCTTC. Protein: CSARHSGRLHEQFF.

This chain links TRBV28 with TRBJ2-7; D not resolved. The CDR3 has 11 amino acids. The V end was cut by 6 bases, the J end by 1 base, with 4 bases between. CDR1 is MDHEN and CDR2 is SYDVKM in the germline V gene. CDR3 nucleotide sequence: TGTGCCAGCAGGCGGTCCTACGAGCAGTACTTC. It encodes CASRRSYEQYF.

This chain connects TRBV7-7 to TRBJ1-5; possible D gene TRBD1, 5 bases. V lost 5 bases to trimming and J lost 2 bases, with 25 bases between them. The V gene's germline CDR1 is SSHAT and CDR2 FNYEAQ (reference sequence). The CDR3 covers 19 residues. CDR3 nucleotides: TGTGCCAGCAGCCACTCGTGGGCGGACATAGGGTTTGGCAATCAGCCCCAGCATTTT. Translation gives CASSHSWADIGFGNQPQHF.